These 16 T cell receptor beta chains were sequenced from one sample in a study of blood T cell repertoires in COVID-19. The repertoire was sequenced with immunoSEQ multiplex PCR; TCRdb's copy has only in-frame clones and lacks some. The profile shows 150,000 to 200,000 clones, around 89% of them singletons. Sequenced material: PBMCs or T cells enriched from blood (not recorded which). The origin of the receptors is a woman aged 18-29 years who had recovered from COVID-19.

The rearrangement links TRBV12-5 to TRBJ2-5; 10 bases match TRBD1. V lost 4 bases and J lost 7; bases outside the gene matches: 6. The CDR3 covers 14 residues. CDR1 and CDR2 from the germline V gene are LGHNT and FRNRAP. The CDR3 protein is CASGSGTGVATQYF. The CDR3 DNA is TGTGCTAGTGGTTCCGGGACAGGGGTGGCGACCCAGTACTTC. The full variable domain, in which reference TRBV12-5 and TRBJ2-5 provide the parts outside the CDR3, is DARVTQTPRHKVTEMGQEVTMRCQPILGHNTVFWYRQTMMQGLELLAYFRNRAPLDDSGMPKDRFSAEMPDATLATLKIQPSEPRDSAVYFCASGSGTGVATQYFGPGTRLLVL.

The chain combines TRBV27 with TRBJ2-4, with 9 positions matching TRBD1. This CDR3 comprises 16 residues. Looked up from germline, CDR1 is MNHEY and CDR2 is SMNVEV (reference sequence). Unmatched junction bases numbered 7, after V lost 4 bases and J lost 3 bases. CDR3: CASSSGTGWGKNIQYF. CDR3 nucleotide sequence: TGTGCCAGCAGTTCCGGGACAGGGTGGGGCAAAAACATTCAGTACTTC.

The gene calls are TRBV5-1 and TRBJ1-1, with D unresolved. This CDR3 spans 13 amino acids. Trimming removed 0 bases from V and 5 bases from J, with 8 bases in between. The germline gives CDR1 SGHRS, CDR2 YFSETQ. The CDR3, as DNA: TGCGCCAGCAGCTTGGGAGGGCGGACTGAAGCTTTCTTT. This sequence encodes CASSLGGRTEAFF.

This sequence joins TRBV27 and TRBJ1-5; 8 bases line up with TRBD1. V lost 3 bases and J lost 12; bases outside the gene matches: 7. The CDR3 is 13 residues long. The germline V gene has CDR1 MNHEY and CDR2 SMNVEV (reference sequence). CDR3 amino acids: CASSFKSGGIQHF. The CDR3 nucleotides are TGTGCCAGCAGTTTTAAGTCAGGGGGCATCCAGCATTTT.

The table lists this clone with many counts. This sequence joins TRBV14 and TRBJ2-7, with D unclear. Per germline, CDR1 SGHDN and CDR2 FVKESK. Trimming stripped 3 bases from V and 1 base from J, with 4 bases between. The CDR3 covers 12 residues. CDR3 amino acids: CASSHRSYEQYF. Here the CDR3 DNA reads TGTGCCAGCAGCCACAGATCCTACGAGCAGTACTTC.

This clone was seen a single time. This chain connects TRBV2 to TRBJ2-7; D is perhaps TRBD2 (6 bases). Trimming removed 7 bases from V and 2 bases from J, with 15 bases in between. This CDR3 is 14 amino acids long. Germline V gives CDR1 SNHLY, CDR2 FYNNEI. DNA for the CDR3: TGTGCCAGCATGGGGAGGAGGAGGGCCTACGAGCAGTACTTC. This translates into CASMGRRRAYEQYF.

The chain uses TRBV11-2 and TRBJ2-7; 12 nucleotides agree with TRBD1. This CDR3 is built from 14 residues. Germline V gives CDR1 SGHAT, CDR2 FQNNGV. The V gene end was trimmed by 6 bases and the J gene end by 6 bases; junction bases not matched to a gene: 6. The CDR3 sequence: CASSSGTGGAEQYF. The CDR3, as DNA: TGTGCCAGCAGTTCCGGGACAGGGGGCGCCGAGCAGTACTTC.

This rearrangement joins TRBV20-1 to TRBJ2-5; D is perhaps TRBD2 (6 bases). V lost 7 bases and J 1 base, leaving 7 bases between the germline ends. The V gene's germline CDR1 is DFQATT and CDR2 SNEGSKA (reference sequence). The CDR3 length is 11 residues. The CDR3 here is CSGGVQETQYF. The CDR3 DNA follows: TGCAGTGGGGGGGTCCAAGAGACCCAGTACTTC.

The chain carries TRBV25-1 and TRBJ2-4; D perhaps matches TRBD1 (5 bases). This CDR3 is built from 14 residues. V was clipped by 5 bases and J by 1 base, with 9 bases between them. CDR1 is MGHDK, CDR2 SYGVNS, per germline. The DNA of the CDR3 is TGTGCCAGCAGTACCCCAGGGGCCAAAAACATTCAGTACTTC. Translating gives CASSTPGAKNIQYF.

This clone has more than one count but fewer than ten. This chain uses TRBV19 with TRBJ2-7; a possible D gene is TRBD2 (6 bases). Trimming stripped 3 bases from V and 4 bases from J, with 19 bases between. Germline V gene lookup returns CDR1 LNHDA and CDR2 SQIVND (reference sequence). CDR3 length equals 16 residues. In nucleotides, the CDR3 is TGTGCCAGTAGTATGGGGGATAGCGGAACTTTATACGAGCAGTACTTC. This codes for CASSMGDSGTLYEQYF.

The chain couples TRBV4-2 to TRBJ2-5; no definite D call. Germline CDR1 LGHNA, CDR2 YNFKEQ. The germline V and J ends were trimmed by 0 bases and 5 bases, with 7 bases remaining between them. This CDR3 is 13 amino acids long. In DNA form, the CDR3 reads TGTGCCAGCAGCCAAGATTTCGGGGAGACCCAGTACTTC. Residues: CASSQDFGETQYF.

The gene calls are TRBV6-2 or TRBV6-3 and TRBJ1-2; D ambiguous. Trimming cost V 2 bases and J 1 base, with 5 bases left between them. CDR1 is MNHEY and CDR2 is SVGEGT in the germline V gene. The CDR3 loop spans 13 amino acids. The DNA of the CDR3 is TGTGCCAGCAGTTACAACTATAACTATGGCTACACCTTC. Its translation is CASSYNYNYGYTF.

The chain employs TRBV29-1 and TRBJ1-1; D may be TRBD1 (6 bases). This CDR3 contains 12 residues. V dropped 6 bases and J dropped 4 bases, with 12 bases sitting between them. The germline V gene has CDR1 SQVTM and CDR2 ANQGSEA. As DNA, the CDR3 is TGCAGCGTGTCGCGGGGGCGCACTGAAGCTTTCTTT. This gives the protein CSVSRGRTEAFF.

The rearrangement joins TRBV15 to TRBJ2-7, with 7 bases that match TRBD1. This CDR3 region has 13 residues. V shed 3 bases, J shed 5 bases, and the junction held 4 bases outside the gene matches. Germline values: CDR1 LNHNV, CDR2 YYDKDF (reference sequence). DNA of the CDR3: TGTGCCACCAGCAGGACAGGGACCCACGAGCAGTACTTC. Its protein is CATSRTGTHEQYF.

CDR3 region: CASSERGPAVPGELFF. The CDR3 nucleotides read TGTGCCAGCAGTGAACGGGGTCCCGCTGTACCGGGGGAGCTGTTTTTT. The chain is built from TRBV2 and TRBJ2-2, with D perhaps TRBD2 (5 bases). The germline V gene encodes CDR1 SNHLY and CDR2 FYNNEI. Trimming shortened V by 2 bases and J by 8 bases, and 18 bases separated the two germline ends. The CDR3 has 16 residues.

The chain recombines TRBV9 with TRBJ2-1; a possible D gene is TRBD2 (6 bases). This CDR3 has 11 amino acids. The V end was cut by 8 bases, the J end by 7 bases, with 10 bases between. The germline V gene has CDR1 SGDLS and CDR2 YYNGEE. CDR3 protein: CASRRGNEQFF. CDR3 sequence (DNA): TGTGCCAGTCGGCGGGGAAATGAGCAGTTCTTC.